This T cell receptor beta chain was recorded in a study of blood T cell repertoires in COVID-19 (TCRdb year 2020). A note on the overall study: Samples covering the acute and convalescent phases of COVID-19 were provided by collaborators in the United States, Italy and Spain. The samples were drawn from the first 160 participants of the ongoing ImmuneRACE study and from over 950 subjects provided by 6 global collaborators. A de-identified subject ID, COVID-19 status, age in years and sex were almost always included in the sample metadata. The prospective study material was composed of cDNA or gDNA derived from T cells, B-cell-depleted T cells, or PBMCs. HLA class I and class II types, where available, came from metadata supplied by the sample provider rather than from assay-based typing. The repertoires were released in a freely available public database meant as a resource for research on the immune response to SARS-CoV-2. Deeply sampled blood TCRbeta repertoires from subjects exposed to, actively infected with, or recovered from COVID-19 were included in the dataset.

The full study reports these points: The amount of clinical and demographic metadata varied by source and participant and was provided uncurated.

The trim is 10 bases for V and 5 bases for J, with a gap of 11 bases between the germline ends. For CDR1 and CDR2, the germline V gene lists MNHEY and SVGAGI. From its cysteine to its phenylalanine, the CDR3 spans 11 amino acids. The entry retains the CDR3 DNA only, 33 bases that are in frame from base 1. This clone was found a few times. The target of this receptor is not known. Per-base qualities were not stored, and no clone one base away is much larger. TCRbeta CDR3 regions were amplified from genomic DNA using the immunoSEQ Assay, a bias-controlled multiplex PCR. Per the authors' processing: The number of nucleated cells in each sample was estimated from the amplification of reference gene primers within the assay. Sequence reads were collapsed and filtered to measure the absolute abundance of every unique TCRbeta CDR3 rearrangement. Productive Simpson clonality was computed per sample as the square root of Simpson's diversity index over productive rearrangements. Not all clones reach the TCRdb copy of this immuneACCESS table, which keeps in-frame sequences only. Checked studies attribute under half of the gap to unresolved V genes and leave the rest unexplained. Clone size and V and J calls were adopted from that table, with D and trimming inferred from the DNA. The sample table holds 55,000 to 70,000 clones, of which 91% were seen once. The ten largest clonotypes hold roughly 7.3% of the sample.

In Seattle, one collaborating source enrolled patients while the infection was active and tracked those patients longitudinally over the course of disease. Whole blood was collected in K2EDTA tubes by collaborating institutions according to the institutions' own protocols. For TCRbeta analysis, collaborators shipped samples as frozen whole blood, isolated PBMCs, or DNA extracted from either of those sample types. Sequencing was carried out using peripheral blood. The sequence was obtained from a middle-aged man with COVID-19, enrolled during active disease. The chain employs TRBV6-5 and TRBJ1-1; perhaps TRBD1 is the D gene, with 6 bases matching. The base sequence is TGTGCCAATCTGCAGGGGACTGAAGCTTTCTTT. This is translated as CANLQGTEAFF.